The clone carrying this T cell receptor (beta chain) was counted only a few times. Antigen unknown. CDR1 is MDHEN, CDR2 SYDVKM, per germline. The CDR3 sequence is 13 residues long. V shed 3 bases and J shed 12 bases, with 18 bases lying between them. TCRdb recomputed calls from the reads with MiXCR, one row per CDR3 protein. The table includes 150,000 to 200,000 distinct CDR3 sequences, roughly an eighth detected once. The record originates from a study of T cell repertoires in cytomegalovirus infection. Study-wide context: Matching HLA type and CMV infection were both indicated by public TCR beta signatures.

Overall study results and limits: Cumulated frequencies of public TCR beta families served to identify carriers of CMV plus the relevant HLA. HLA-C-restricted CMV clonotypes gave the most frequent clonotype in two of eight donors.

The chain carries TRBV28 and TRBJ2-7; D may be TRBD1 (5 bases). The receptor comes from a human donor in good health (CMV status not recorded). Some clones in this sample may be carry-over from other donors' samples. Material for sequencing was PBMCs. The CDR3: CASSLDGAARGYF. CDR3 bases: TGTGCCAGCAGTTTGGATGGGGCCGCCCGTGGGTACTTC.